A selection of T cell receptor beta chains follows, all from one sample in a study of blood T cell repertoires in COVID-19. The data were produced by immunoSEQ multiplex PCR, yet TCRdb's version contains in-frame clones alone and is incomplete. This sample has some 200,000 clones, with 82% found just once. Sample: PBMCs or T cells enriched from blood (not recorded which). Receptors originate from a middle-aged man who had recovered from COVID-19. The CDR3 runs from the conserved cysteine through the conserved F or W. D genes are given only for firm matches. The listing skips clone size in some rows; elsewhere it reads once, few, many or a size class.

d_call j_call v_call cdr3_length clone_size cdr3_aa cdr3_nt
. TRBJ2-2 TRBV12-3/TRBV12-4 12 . CASSPISRELFF TGTGCCAGCAGCCCAATTTCTAGGGAGCTGTTTTTT
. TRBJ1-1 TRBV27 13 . CASSLLGGTEAFF TGTGCCAGCAGTTTGCTAGGGGGCACTGAAGCTTTCTTT
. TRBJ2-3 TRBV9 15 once CASSVSGTLVDTQYF TGTGCCAGCAGCGTTAGCGGAACCTTGGTAGATACGCAGTATTTT
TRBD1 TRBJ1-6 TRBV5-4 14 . CASSLEAGGSPLHF TGTGCCAGCAGCTTGGAGGCAGGGGGCTCACCCCTCCACTTT
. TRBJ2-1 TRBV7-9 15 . CASSLGQGRVNEQFF TGTGCCAGCAGCTTAGGGCAGGGCCGGGTCAATGAGCAGTTCTTC
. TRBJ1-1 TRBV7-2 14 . CASSLIPGNTEAFF TGTGCCAGCAGCTTAATTCCGGGGAACACTGAAGCTTTCTTT
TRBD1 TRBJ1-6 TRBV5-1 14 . CASSVDRDDSPLHF TGCGCCAGCAGCGTAGACAGGGACGATTCACCCCTCCACTTT
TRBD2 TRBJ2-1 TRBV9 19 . CASSVGGTSVISSYNEQFF TGTGCCAGCAGCGTAGGCGGGACTAGCGTAATAAGCTCCTACAATGAGCAGTTCTTC
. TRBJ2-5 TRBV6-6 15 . CASSLVDSAGGTQYF TGTGCCAGCAGTTTAGTCGACAGCGCCGGCGGGACCCAGTACTTC
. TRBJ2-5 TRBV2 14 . CASNAGAGGETQYF TGTGCCAGCAATGCAGGGGCTGGCGGAGAGACCCAGTACTTC
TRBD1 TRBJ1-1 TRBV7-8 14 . CASSFGTANTEAFF TGTGCCAGCAGCTTTGGGACAGCGAACACTGAAGCTTTCTTT
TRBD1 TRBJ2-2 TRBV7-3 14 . CASSSGQHTGELFF TGTGCCAGCAGCTCGGGACAGCACACCGGGGAGCTGTTTTTT
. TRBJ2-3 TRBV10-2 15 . CASSARSGYTDTQYF TGCGCCAGCAGTGCTCGGAGTGGGTATACAGATACGCAGTATTTT
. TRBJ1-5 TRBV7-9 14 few CASSLGNSNQPQHF TGTGCCAGCAGCTTAGGTAATAGCAATCAGCCCCAGCATTTT
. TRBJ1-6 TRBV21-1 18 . CASSKVNRPSSYNSPLHF TGTGCCAGCAGCAAAGTAAACAGGCCGAGCTCCTATAATTCACCCCTCCACTTT
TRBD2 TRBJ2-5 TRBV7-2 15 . CASSLRAGGPETQYF TGTGCCAGCAGCTTAAGAGCGGGAGGGCCCGAGACCCAGTACTTC
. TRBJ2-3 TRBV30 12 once CATLQGLDTQYF TGTGCCACATTACAGGGTTTAGATACGCAGTATTTT
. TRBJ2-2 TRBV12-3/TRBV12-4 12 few CASNTNTGELFF TGTGCCAGCAACACGAACACCGGGGAGCTGTTTTTT
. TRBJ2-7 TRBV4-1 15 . CASSQDPARSYEQYF TGCGCCAGCAGCCAAGATCCAGCCAGGTCCTACGAGCAGTACTTC
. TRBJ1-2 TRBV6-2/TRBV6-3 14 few CASSRGEGLHGYTF TGTGCCAGCAGTCGAGGCGAGGGTCTGCATGGCTACACCTTC
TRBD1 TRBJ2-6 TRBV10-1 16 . CASPGQGGSGANVLTF TGCGCCAGCCCGGGACAGGGGGGATCTGGGGCCAACGTCCTGACTTTC
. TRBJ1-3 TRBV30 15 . CAWSGGRGAGNTIYF TGTGCCTGGAGTGGGGGCAGGGGAGCTGGAAACACCATATATTTT
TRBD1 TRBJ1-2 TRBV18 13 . CASSGTGEYGYTF TGTGCCAGCTCTGGGACAGGGGAGTATGGCTACACCTTC
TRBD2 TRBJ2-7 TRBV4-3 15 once CASSPGLAESYEQYF TGCGCCAGCAGCCCGGGGCTAGCGGAATCCTACGAGCAGTACTTC
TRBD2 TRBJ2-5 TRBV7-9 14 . CASSREGYQETQYF TGTGCCAGCAGTCGGGAGGGGTACCAAGAGACCCAGTACTTC
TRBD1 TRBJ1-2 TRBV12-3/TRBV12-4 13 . CASSLGTGEGYTF TGTGCCAGCAGTTTAGGGACAGGGGAGGGCTACACCTTC
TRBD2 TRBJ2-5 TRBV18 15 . CASSSETSGQETQYF TGTGCCAGCTCTTCTGAGACTAGCGGGCAAGAGACCCAGTACTTC
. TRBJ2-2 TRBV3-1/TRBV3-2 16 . CASSPRSGGLSGELFF TGTGCCAGCAGCCCGAGGTCAGGCGGGTTGTCCGGGGAGCTGTTTTTT
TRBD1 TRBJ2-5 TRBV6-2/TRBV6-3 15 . CASSYGDRDQETQYF TGTGCCAGCAGTTACGGAGACAGGGACCAAGAGACCCAGTACTTC
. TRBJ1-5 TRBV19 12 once CATSEWNQPQHF TGTGCCACCTCGGAGTGGAATCAGCCCCAGCATTTT
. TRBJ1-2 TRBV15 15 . CATRTGGPANYGYTF TGTGCCACCCGAACGGGGGGTCCCGCTAACTATGGCTACACCTTC
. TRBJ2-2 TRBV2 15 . CASRILDLNTGELFF TGTGCCAGCAGGATTCTAGACCTGAACACCGGGGAGCTGTTTTTT
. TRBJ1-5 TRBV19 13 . CASSRQKDQPQHF TGTGCCAGTAGTAGACAGAAAGATCAGCCCCAGCATTTT
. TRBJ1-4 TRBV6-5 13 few CASMVPAGEKLFF TGTGCCAGCATGGTCCCGGCGGGTGAAAAACTGTTTTTT
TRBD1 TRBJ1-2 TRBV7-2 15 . CASSSRQGALQGYTF TGTGCCAGCAGCTCCCGACAGGGGGCTTTGCAGGGCTACACCTTC
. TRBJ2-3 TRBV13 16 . CASSLLTGRGTDTQYF TGTGCCAGCAGCCTCCTGACAGGCCGTGGTACAGATACGCAGTATTTT
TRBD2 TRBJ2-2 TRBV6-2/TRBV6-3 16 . CASSRRREGRTGELFF TGTGCCAGCAGTCGCCGGCGGGAGGGTCGAACCGGGGAGCTGTTTTTT
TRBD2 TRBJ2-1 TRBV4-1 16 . CASSQDRLAGEFEQFF TGCGCCAGCAGCCAAGATCGACTAGCGGGAGAATTCGAGCAGTTCTTC
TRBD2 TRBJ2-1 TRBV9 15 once CASSGLAGGPDEQFF TGTGCCAGCAGCGGACTAGCGGGAGGGCCTGATGAGCAGTTCTTC
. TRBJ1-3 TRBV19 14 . CASSLPTGGNTIYF TGTGCCAGTAGTCTCCCCACAGGAGGAAACACCATATATTTT
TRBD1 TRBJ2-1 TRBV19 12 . CASSLDRGEQFF TGTGCCAGTAGTCTCGACAGGGGTGAGCAGTTCTTC
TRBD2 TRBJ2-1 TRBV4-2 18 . CASSQQIRLAGVDNEQFF TGTGCCAGCAGCCAGCAAATCCGACTAGCGGGTGTTGACAATGAGCAGTTCTTC
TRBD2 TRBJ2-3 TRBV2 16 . CASSEMGLALLDTQYF TGTGCCAGCAGTGAAATGGGACTAGCGTTACTCGATACGCAGTATTTT
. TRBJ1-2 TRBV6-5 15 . CASSYTTDTNYGYTF TGTGCCAGCAGTTATACAACAGATACTAACTATGGCTACACCTTC
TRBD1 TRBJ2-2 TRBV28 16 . CASSRRTGPLTGELFF TGTGCCAGCAGTCGTAGGACAGGGCCACTCACCGGGGAGCTGTTTTTT
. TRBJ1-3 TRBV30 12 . CAWISGGNTIYF TGTGCCTGGATTTCAGGGGGAAACACCATATATTTT
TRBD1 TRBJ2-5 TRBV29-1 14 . CSVVKGAGQETQYF TGCAGCGTGGTTAAGGGGGCGGGCCAAGAGACCCAGTACTTC
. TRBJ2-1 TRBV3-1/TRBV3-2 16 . CASSQDRGNSYNEQFF TGTGCCAGCAGCCAAGATCGCGGGAACTCCTACAATGAGCAGTTCTTC
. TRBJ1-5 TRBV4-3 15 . CASSSQSGYNQPQHF TGCGCCAGCAGCTCCCAGTCGGGGTATAACCAGCCCCAGCATTTT
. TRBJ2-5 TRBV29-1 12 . CSVEGSRETQYF TGCAGCGTTGAAGGCTCTCGGGAGACCCAGTACTTC
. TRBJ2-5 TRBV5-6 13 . CASSIRGRETQYF TGTGCCAGCAGCATCAGGGGTAGAGAGACCCAGTACTTC